The rows below give T cell receptor beta chains drawn from one sample of a study of CD4 T cells in relation to SARS-CoV-2 and coronaviruses. These TCRs' antigens remain unknown. This table comes from immunoSEQ multiplex PCR, and its TCRdb copy is limited to in-frame clones, with some not included. Of under 35,000 clones in the sample, roughly three quarters were seen once. Input material: CD4+ T cells from PBMCs, cultured in vitro. These receptors all stem from a human donor in good health. CDR3s include the opening cysteine and the closing phenylalanine or tryptophan. Each record gives: clone size, V gene, D gene, J gene, CDR3 DNA, CDR3 protein. D genes are given only for firm matches. Size tells how often a clone was seen (once, few, many) or the class of an expanded clone, and some rows leave it out.

>-|TRBV3-1/TRBV3-2|-|TRBJ1-5
TGTGCCAGCAGCCCACAGAACAATCAGCCCCAGCATTTT
CASSPQNNQPQHF
>-|TRBV6-5|-|TRBJ1-2
TGTGCCAGCAGTTACTCGGGGCCCGCCGGCGGCTACACCTTC
CASSYSGPAGGYTF
>-|TRBV5-4|TRBD2|TRBJ2-3
TGTGCCAGCAGCCTATCGACTAGCGGTGCCACCCTCGATACGCAGTATTTT
CASSLSTSGATLDTQYF
>-|TRBV19|TRBD1|TRBJ2-7
TGTGCCAGCCAAAGAGGGGGCCGGAGCGAGCAGTACTTC
CASQRGGRSEQYF
>few|TRBV4-2|-|TRBJ2-5
TGTGCCAGCAGCCTCGGGGAGACCCAGTACTTC
CASSLGETQYF
>-|TRBV5-1|-|TRBJ2-7
TGCGCCAGCAGCTTCGGTGGGGGGCGCGAGCAGTACTTC
CASSFGGGREQYF
>-|TRBV3-1/TRBV3-2|-|TRBJ1-1
TGTGCCAGCAGCCAAGGTAGGACAGATACTGAAGCTTTCTTT
CASSQGRTDTEAFF
>once|TRBV5-1|-|TRBJ2-5
TGCGCCAGCAGCTTGGGTGGAAGAGAGACCCAGTACTTC
CASSLGGRETQYF
>-|TRBV19|-|TRBJ2-3
TGTGCCAGTATGGCCCCCGAGCGGGTGGGGGATACGCAGTATTTT
CASMAPERVGDTQYF
>-|TRBV7-2|-|TRBJ2-1
TGTGCCAGCAGCTTCCGGGGAACCGGTTGGGAGCAGTTCTTC
CASSFRGTGWEQFF
>-|TRBV18|-|TRBJ1-3
TGTGCCAGCTCACCCCTAGCGAGGGGCACCTATGGAAACACCATATATTTT
CASSPLARGTYGNTIYF
>-|TRBV9|-|TRBJ2-6
TGTGCCAGCAGCGGCCCTATCCTCTCTGGGGCCAACGTCCTGACTTTC
CASSGPILSGANVLTF
>-|TRBV7-2|-|TRBJ2-5
TGTGCCAGCAGCCCCCAACGGGGGGCGCGACAAGAGACCCAGTACTTC
CASSPQRGARQETQYF
>-|TRBV9|-|TRBJ1-2
TGTGCCAGCAGCGTACTCCCTAGGGGCCAGCGAAATGGCTACACCTTC
CASSVLPRGQRNGYTF
>medium-sized|TRBV20-1|-|TRBJ2-3
TGCAGTGCTAGTCGGTTGGGGGAGGTCTGGGGCACAGATACGCAGTATTTT
CSASRLGEVWGTDTQYF
>-|TRBV2|-|TRBJ2-1
TGTGCCAGCAGTGAAGGACTATCCTACAATGAGCAGTTCTTC
CASSEGLSYNEQFF
>-|TRBV7-2|TRBD2|TRBJ2-1
TGTGCCAGCAGGCTAGCGGGAGGGCCGAATGAGCAGTTCTTC
CASRLAGGPNEQFF
>-|TRBV6-5|-|TRBJ2-7
TGTGCCAGCAGCTTTACTACGCGGGACAAGCAGTACTTC
CASSFTTRDKQYF
>-|TRBV7-2|-|TRBJ1-6
TGTGCCAGCAGCTTTGGGACGGACGATTCACCCCTCCACTTT
CASSFGTDDSPLHF
>-|TRBV7-6|-|TRBJ2-1
TGTGCCAGCAGCTTAATGGCACCTAGTCTCGTTGACTACAATGAGCAGTTCTTC
CASSLMAPSLVDYNEQFF
>few|TRBV7-3|TRBD2|TRBJ2-1
TGTGCCAGCAGCTTAAGCGGGAGTTCCTACAATGAGCAGTTCTTC
CASSLSGSSYNEQFF
>few|TRBV7-9|-|TRBJ1-6
TGTGCCAGCAGCACCGGCAGGGGAGGGTATTCACCCCTCCACTTT
CASSTGRGGYSPLHF
>-|TRBV11-3|TRBD1|TRBJ2-7
TGTGCCAGCAGCACCCGACAGGGGGCCGAGCAGTACTTC
CASSTRQGAEQYF
>-|TRBV5-1|-|TRBJ2-2
TGCGCCAGCAGCGTTCAGGGGACCGGGGAGCTGTTTTTT
CASSVQGTGELFF
>-|TRBV6-5|TRBD1|TRBJ1-2
TGTGCCAGCAGTACCCTCCGGGACAGGTCATATGGCTACACCTTC
CASSTLRDRSYGYTF
>-|TRBV2|TRBD2|TRBJ2-3
TGTGCCAGCAGGGGACTAGCGGGGATCGGCGATACGCAGTATTTT
CASRGLAGIGDTQYF
>few|TRBV30|-|TRBJ1-6
TGTGCCTGGAGTGTCGCGCATGGTTTTAATTCACCCCTCCACTTT
CAWSVAHGFNSPLHF
>once|TRBV29-1|-|TRBJ1-3
TGCAGCGTTGAAGACCAACCCCGGGGAAACACCATATATTTT
CSVEDQPRGNTIYF
>-|TRBV7-2|TRBD1|TRBJ2-1
TGTGCCAGCAGCTTAAGGGACAGGGTGTATCCTGAGCAGTTCTTC
CASSLRDRVYPEQFF
>-|TRBV5-4|TRBD2|TRBJ2-1
TGTGCCAGCAGCTTTGGCGGCGGGAGCTCCTACAATGAGCAGTTCTTC
CASSFGGGSSYNEQFF
>-|TRBV7-6|-|TRBJ2-1
TGTGCCAGCAGCTCAGTGCGGTCCAGCCTAGGCAATGAGCAGTTCTTC
CASSSVRSSLGNEQFF
>few|TRBV2|-|TRBJ1-6
TGTGCCAGCAGTGATTGGGGGGCGATGCTGAATTCACCCCTCCACTTT
CASSDWGAMLNSPLHF
>-|TRBV5-1|-|TRBJ1-2
TGCGCCAGCAGCTTGGAACGCCCGGGACACCCCAACTATGGCTACACCTTC
CASSLERPGHPNYGYTF
>-|TRBV12-5|-|TRBJ2-3
TGTGCTAGTGCGTTTCTAGGGGCAGGGCCCTCTCCAGATACGCAGTATTTT
CASAFLGAGPSPDTQYF
>-|TRBV6-5|-|TRBJ1-1
TGTGCCAGCAGTCGTATGAACACTGAAGCTTTCTTT
CASSRMNTEAFF
>-|TRBV5-5|TRBD1|TRBJ1-4
TGTGCCAGCAGCCTCGGGACAGACAATGAAAAACTGTTTTTT
CASSLGTDNEKLFF
>-|TRBV25-1|-|TRBJ1-4
TGTGCCAGCAGTGATAACGGACAGAGGGTGGAGGAACTGTTTTTT
CASSDNGQRVEELFF
>once|TRBV18|TRBD2|TRBJ2-3
TGTGCCAGCTCACCCGATAGCGGGGAACACACAGATACGCAGTATTTT
CASSPDSGEHTDTQYF
>-|TRBV9|TRBD2|TRBJ2-3
TGTGCCAGCAGCGGAACTAGCGGGAGGGTCACAGATACGCAGTATTTT
CASSGTSGRVTDTQYF
>-|TRBV5-1|-|TRBJ1-1
TGCGCCAGCAGCTTGGGGCTAGGAGACACTGAAGCTTTCTTT
CASSLGLGDTEAFF
>-|TRBV11-2|TRBD2|TRBJ2-2
TGTGCCAGCAGCTCATTATGGACGGAGAGGACTAGCGGGAGACGGGAGCTGTTTTTT
CASSSLWTERTSGRRELFF
>-|TRBV19|-|TRBJ2-5
TGTGCCAGTAGTATATCGGCTAGCGTATACCAAGAGACCCAGTACTTC
CASSISASVYQETQYF
>-|TRBV9|-|TRBJ1-6
TGTGCCAGCAGCGTAGGGGGGGAGTTTAATTCACCCCTCCACTTT
CASSVGGEFNSPLHF
>few|TRBV7-2|-|TRBJ1-1
TGTGCCAGCAGCTTAGAACAGACTATTGAAGCTTTCTTT
CASSLEQTIEAFF
>few|TRBV19|TRBD1|TRBJ1-6
TGTGCCAGTAAGGGGACAGGAGATAATTCACCCCTCCACTTT
CASKGTGDNSPLHF
>-|TRBV11-3|-|TRBJ2-3
TGTGCCAGCAGTTCAGGCGTGCCAGGGGATACGCAGTATTTT
CASSSGVPGDTQYF
>-|TRBV2|TRBD2|TRBJ2-1
TGTGCCAGCAGGCCCGGACTAGCGGGAGTAAATGAGCAGTTCTTC
CASRPGLAGVNEQFF
>few|TRBV7-9|-|TRBJ1-1
TGTGCCAGCAGCTTAACCGACAGTTCTGAAGCTTTCTTT
CASSLTDSSEAFF
>-|TRBV5-1|-|TRBJ2-6
TGCGCCAGCAGCTTGGGACCCTCTGGACGGGCCTCTGGGGCCAACGTCCTGACTTTC
CASSLGPSGRASGANVLTF
>medium-sized|TRBV6-5|TRBD1|TRBJ1-6
TGTGCCAGCAGACATCGACAGGGTTATGGATCCCTCCACTTT
CASRHRQGYGSLHF
>few|TRBV7-2|-|TRBJ1-3
TGTGCCAGCAGCCCAGGTCCAGGGAGAAACACCATATATTTT
CASSPGPGRNTIYF
>-|TRBV18|-|TRBJ2-1
TGTGCCAGCAACTGGGGGGCCGTTCTCGACAATGAGCAGTTCTTC
CASNWGAVLDNEQFF
>-|TRBV25-1|-|TRBJ1-2
TGTGCCAGCAGTCAACCCGGGCGAGTCTATGGCTACACCTTC
CASSQPGRVYGYTF
>-|TRBV7-2|-|TRBJ2-5
TGTGCCAGCAGCGCAGGTGGGGGACAAGAGACCCAGTACTTC
CASSAGGGQETQYF
>-|TRBV18|-|TRBJ2-5
TGTGCCAGCTCGTCAGTTTGGGGGCTAAAGACCCAGTACTTC
CASSSVWGLKTQYF
>-|TRBV5-1|TRBD1|TRBJ1-1
TGCGCCAGCAGCTTGGGGGACAGGCAGAACACTGAAGCTTTCTTT
CASSLGDRQNTEAFF
>-|TRBV3-1/TRBV3-2|-|TRBJ2-1
TGTGCCAGCAGCCTCGGGGCAGCTGGGAGAAATGAGCAGTTCTTC
CASSLGAAGRNEQFF